These 26 T cell receptor beta chains originate from one sample sequenced in a study of shared clonotypes between healthy human individuals. CD45RO-negative cells were positively selected for CCR7, leaving out terminally differentiated effector memory CD45RA+ cells. The method was immunoSEQ multiplex PCR; TCRdb's version includes in-frame clones alone and lacks a portion of them. The table records nearly 2 million clones, approximately 94% of them present only once. The sequencing input was naive CD8+ T cells sorted from blood. All receptors come from a man aged 18 to 30 in good health.

The chain is built from TRBV27 and TRBJ2-3; 10 bases match TRBD2. This CDR3 contains 18 residues. V shed 0 bases and J 0 bases; nucleotides not matched to a gene: 6. Germline CDR1 and CDR2: MNHEY and SMNVEV (reference sequence). This CDR3 is CASSLSVSGRSSTDTQYF. For the CDR3, the DNA is TGTGCCAGCAGTTTATCAGTTAGCGGGAGGTCTAGCACAGATACGCAGTATTTT.

The genes are TRBV7-9 and TRBJ1-2; the D is unclear. V was trimmed by 5 bases and J by 3 bases, leaving 13 bases between them. The CDR3 is 14 residues long. Germline V gene data show CDR1 as SEHNR and CDR2 as FQNEAQ (reference sequence). The CDR3 loop reads CASSLSGPDYGYTF. The CDR3 coding sequence is TGTGCCAGCAGCCTTAGCGGGCCTGACTATGGCTACACCTTC.

This chain connects TRBV5-1 to TRBJ2-5; D is unresolved. With 0 bases removed from V and 2 bases from J, the gap between germline ends came to 11 bases. The length of the CDR3 is 15 residues. Germline lookup yields CDR1 SGHRS and CDR2 YFSETQ. In nucleotides, the CDR3 is TGCGCCAGCAGCTTGGGGGCGTCCGGACAAGAGACCCAGTACTTC. As protein: CASSLGASGQETQYF.

The chain recombines TRBV2 with TRBJ2-5; D uncertain. Germline loops: CDR1 SNHLY, CDR2 FYNNEI. V lost 3 bases to trimming and J lost 5 bases, with 13 bases between them. This CDR3 is built from 14 residues. The CDR3 DNA follows: TGTGCCAGCAGTGAGGGTCTTGGGTTCGAGACCCAGTACTTC. Residues: CASSEGLGFETQYF.

The chain recombines TRBV25-1 with TRBJ2-2; 7 nucleotides align to TRBD2. Per the germline V gene, CDR1 is MGHDK and CDR2 is SYGVNS. The trim removed 4 bases at V and 7 bases at J, leaving 12 bases unmatched. CDR3 length: 16 amino acids. Here the CDR3 reads CASSGGTWREYGELFF. CDR3 nucleotides: TGTGCCAGCAGTGGGGGAACATGGCGGGAGTACGGGGAGCTGTTTTTT. Looking up the rest from reference TRBV25-1 and TRBJ2-2 gives the full variable domain: EADIYQTPRYLVIGTGKKITLECSQTMGHDKMYWYQQDPGMELHLIHYSYGVNSTEKGDLSSESTVSRIRTEHFPLTLESARPSHTSQYLCASSGGTWREYGELFFGEGSRLTVL.

CDR3 nucleotides: TGTGCCAGCAGCCCATCGACAGGCTCTGGAAACACCATATATTTT. Translating gives CASSPSTGSGNTIYF. V is TRBV4-2 and J is TRBJ1-3; possibly TRBD1 for D (6 bases). There are 15 residues in the CDR3. CDR1 and CDR2 from the germline V gene are LGHNA and YNFKEQ. The V end lost 4 bases, the J end lost 0 bases, and 10 bases lay between the germline ends.

The rearrangement uses TRBV11-1 and TRBJ2-2, with D tentatively TRBD2 (6 bases). This CDR3 contains 14 residues. Germline lookup yields CDR1 SGHAT and CDR2 FQDESV (reference sequence). Trimming cost V 5 bases and J 7 bases, with 14 bases left between them. The CDR3 DNA reads TGTGCCAGCAGCCCTAGTGGGGGGAACGGGGAGCTGTTTTTT. The encoded protein is CASSPSGGNGELFF. The whole variable domain, filled in from reference TRBV11-1 and TRBJ2-2, reads EAEVAQSPRYKITEKSQAVAFWCDPISGHATLYWYRQILGQGPELLVQFQDESVVDDSQLPKDRFSAERLKGVDSTLKIQPAELGDSAMYLCASSPSGGNGELFFGEGSRLTVL.

The rearrangement uses TRBV27 and TRBJ2-3; 8 bases line up with TRBD2. The V gene's germline CDR1 is MNHEY and CDR2 SMNVEV (reference sequence). The CDR3 totals 16 residues. The J segment lost 4 bases and the V segment lost 2 bases, leaving 8 bases of the junction unmatched. CDR3 amino acids: CASSLIPSGLSDTQYF. CDR3 coding DNA: TGTGCCAGCAGTTTAATCCCTAGCGGGCTTTCAGATACGCAGTATTTT.

This chain links TRBV7-9 with TRBJ2-3; 13 bases are shared with TRBD2. Germline assignment: CDR1 SEHNR and CDR2 FQNEAQ (reference sequence). The CDR3 has 17 residues. V shed 4 bases and J 3 bases; nucleotides not matched to a gene: 7. As DNA, the CDR3 is TGTGCCAGCAGCTCTAGCTGGACTAGCGGGAGAACAGATACGCAGTATTTT. It specifies CASSSSWTSGRTDTQYF.

The rearrangement joins TRBV10-3 to TRBJ2-7; no firm D call. Germline lookup yields CDR1 ENHRY and CDR2 SYGVKD. This CDR3 has 11 amino acids. CDR3 region: CVTMEGYEQYF. The CDR3 DNA reads TGTGTCACAATGGAAGGCTACGAGCAGTACTTC.

This chain connects TRBV19 to TRBJ1-1; D unresolved. V lost 6 bases, J lost 0 bases, and 8 bases lay in between. The germline V gene encodes CDR1 LNHDA and CDR2 SQIVND (reference sequence). The CDR3 spans 13 residues. In DNA form, the CDR3 reads TGTGCCAGTAGGTATGTGATGAACACTGAAGCTTTCTTT. This sequence encodes CASRYVMNTEAFF.

This clone was counted a single time. The genes are TRBV6-5 and TRBJ2-1; 7 bases are a match to TRBD2. Per germline, CDR1 MNHEY and CDR2 SVGAGI. J was trimmed by 5 bases and V by 2 bases; bases with no gene match: 3. This CDR3 has 14 residues. CDR3 nucleotide sequence: TGTGCCAGCAGTTACGTCCGGGGGGACAATGAGCAGTTCTTC. This encodes CASSYVRGDNEQFF.

This chain uses TRBV6-5 with TRBJ2-2; D call uncertain. Germline lookup yields CDR1 MNHEY and CDR2 SVGAGI. This CDR3 comprises 13 residues. V lost 1 base and J lost 2, with 2 bases in between. CDR3 region: CASSYYNTGELFF. The CDR3 bases are TGTGCCAGCAGTTACTATAACACCGGGGAGCTGTTTTTT.

The chain uses TRBV6-5 and TRBJ1-1; D is undetermined. The V gene's germline CDR1 is MNHEY and CDR2 SVGAGI. The CDR3 length is 12 residues. V lost 5 bases and J 1 base, leaving 5 bases between the germline ends. The CDR3 sequence: CASSPQNTEAFF. Written as DNA, the CDR3 is TGTGCCAGCAGTCCCCAGAACACTGAAGCTTTCTTT.

Worth noting for this clone: Other DNA sequences of this sample code for an identical CDR3. The V gene is TRBV9, the J gene TRBJ1-1; D not resolved. V lost 4 bases, J lost 4 bases, and 11 bases lay in between. Germline loops: CDR1 SGDLS, CDR2 YYNGEE. There are 13 residues in the CDR3. In nucleotides, the CDR3 is TGTGCCAGCAGCCCCCTTCGCGGCACTGAAGCTTTCTTT. Protein product: CASSPLRGTEAFF. Based on the CDR3 plus reference TRBV9 and TRBJ1-1, the full variable domain is DSGVTQTPKHLITATGQRVTLRCSPRSGDLSVYWYQQSLDQGLQFLIQYYNGEERAKGNILERFSAQQFPDLHSELNLSSLELGDSALYFCASSPLRGTEAFFGQGTRLTVV.

The rearrangement joins TRBV7-2 to TRBJ1-3; weak D call: TRBD1 (5 bases). From germline, CDR1 is SGHTA and CDR2 FQGNSA. CDR3 size: 17 residues. Trimming removed 2 bases from V and 0 bases from J, with 14 bases in between. CDR3 nucleotide sequence: TGTGCCAGCAGCTTATATGGGGCGCCTAGCTCTGGAAACACCATATATTTT. It encodes CASSLYGAPSSGNTIYF.

This clone came up once. Other DNA sequences in this sample translate to the same CDR3. V is TRBV29-1 and J is TRBJ2-3, with D uncertain. The V and J ends lost 4 bases and 3 bases respectively, with 2 bases between them. This CDR3 has 10 amino acids. Germline-derived CDR1 and CDR2 are SQVTM and ANQGSEA. The DNA of the CDR3 is TGCAGCGTTGTAACAGATACGCAGTATTTT. Protein: CSVVTDTQYF.

The CDR3 DNA follows: TGTGCCAGCAGTGACCCGGGACAGTCATCCTACAATGAGCAGTTCTTC. Protein: CASSDPGQSSYNEQFF. The chain carries TRBV2 and TRBJ2-1, with TRBD1 matching over 7 bases. Germline V gives CDR1 SNHLY, CDR2 FYNNEI. The CDR3 covers 16 residues. J gave up 1 base and V 3 bases, and 6 bases lay outside the gene matches.

The chain recombines TRBV11-2 with TRBJ2-2; TRBD1 is a possible D gene (5 bases). Germline CDR1 is SGHAT and CDR2 is FQNNGV. The V gene lost 1 base and the J gene lost 9 bases, with 9 bases spanning the gap. The CDR3 totals 13 residues. As DNA, the CDR3 is TGTGCCAGCAGCTTAGCAGGGTGGAGGGAGCTGTTTTTT. This codes for CASSLAGWRELFF.

The rearrangement links TRBV5-1 to TRBJ1-1, with D possibly TRBD1 on 5 matching bases. Germline V gene sequence: CDR1 SGHRS, CDR2 YFSETQ. V lost 5 bases and J lost 5, with 13 bases in between. The CDR3 totals 13 residues. The CDR3 coding sequence is TGCGCCAGCAGGGAGGCGGGGGGTACTGAAGCTTTCTTT. This gives the protein CASREAGGTEAFF. The variable domain in full, with the rest retrieved from reference TRBV5-1 and TRBJ1-1, is KAGVTQTPRYLIKTRGQQVTLSCSPISGHRSVSWYQQTPGQGLQFLFEYFSETQRNKGNFPGRFSGRQFSNSRSEMNVSTLELGDSALYLCASREAGGTEAFFGQGTRLTVV.

The chain uses TRBV6-5 and TRBJ1-2; no clear D. The V gene lost 4 bases and the J gene lost 8 bases, with 8 bases spanning the gap. Germline V CDR1 and CDR2: MNHEY, SVGAGI. This CDR3 comprises 11 residues. The CDR3 reads CASSSPRGYTF. The CDR3 bases are TGTGCCAGCAGTTCCCCCAGGGGCTACACCTTC.

The CDR3 nucleotides are TGCGCCAGCAGCCACCGGGGGGGCACAGATACGCAGTATTTT. Translation: CASSHRGGTDTQYF. V and J are TRBV4-1 and TRBJ2-3; TRBD2 agrees at 7 bases. Germline CDR1 is MGHRA and CDR2 is YSYEKL. The CDR3 covers 14 residues. V was pared by 3 bases and J by 1 base, with 1 base of the junction left unmatched.

The chain links TRBV9 to TRBJ2-5; D ambiguous. Trimming pared 3 bases from V and 1 base from J, leaving 13 bases between. Germline V gene data show CDR1 as SGDLS and CDR2 as YYNGEE. The CDR3 has 15 amino acids. CDR3: CASSAGSTSQETQYF. For the CDR3, the DNA is TGTGCCAGCAGCGCCGGGTCGACCAGCCAAGAGACCCAGTACTTC.

V and J are TRBV10-3 and TRBJ2-2, with D perhaps being TRBD1 or TRBD2 (5 bases each). CDR1 ENHRY and CDR2 SYGVKD come from the germline V gene. Trimming shortened V by 8 bases and J by 3 bases, and 10 bases separated the two germline ends. The CDR3 has 13 residues. For the CDR3, the DNA is TGTGCCATCCAAGGGACCTACACCGGGGAGCTGTTTTTT. Translating it yields CAIQGTYTGELFF.

CDR3 sequence: CASSQEVRGLAGELFF. CDR3 in DNA: TGCGCCAGCAGCCAAGAAGTCAGGGGGCTAGCTGGGGAGCTGTTTTTT. V gene TRBV4-1 combines with J gene TRBJ2-2; 8 nucleotides line up with TRBD1. The CDR3 has 16 amino acids. The V gene end was trimmed by 0 bases and the J gene end by 8 bases; junction bases not matched to a gene: 8. Germline V gene lookup returns CDR1 MGHRA and CDR2 YSYEKL.

A note on this clone: This sample includes further DNA sequences coding for the same CDR3. This chain connects TRBV28 to TRBJ2-7, with a weak D call TRBD2 (6 bases). In germline, CDR1 is MDHEN, CDR2 SYDVKM. Trimming pared 2 bases from V and 1 base from J, leaving 6 bases between. This CDR3 spans 13 amino acids. The CDR3 protein is CASSLRGSYEQYF. CDR3 nucleotides: TGTGCCAGCAGTTTACGGGGGTCCTACGAGCAGTACTTC.